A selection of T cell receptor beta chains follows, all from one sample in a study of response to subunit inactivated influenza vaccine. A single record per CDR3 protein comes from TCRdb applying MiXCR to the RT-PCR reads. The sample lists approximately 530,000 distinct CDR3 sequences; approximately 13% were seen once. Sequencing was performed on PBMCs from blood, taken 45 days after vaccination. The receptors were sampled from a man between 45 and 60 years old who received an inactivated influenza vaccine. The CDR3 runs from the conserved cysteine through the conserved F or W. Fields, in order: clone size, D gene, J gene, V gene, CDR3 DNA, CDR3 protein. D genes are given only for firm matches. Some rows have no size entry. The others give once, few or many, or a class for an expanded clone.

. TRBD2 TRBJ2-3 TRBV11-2 TGTGCCAGCAGCTTAGGAGCGGGGGGGGCAGATACGCAGTATTTT CASSLGAGGADTQYF
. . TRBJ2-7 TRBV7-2 TGTGCCAGCAGCTTAGCTTCGACGAACGAGCAGTACTTC CASSLASTNEQYF
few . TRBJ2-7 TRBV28 TGTGCCAGCAGTTTAAAACAGGGTTACGAGCAGTACTTC CASSLKQGYEQYF
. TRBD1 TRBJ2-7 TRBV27 TGTGCCAGCAGTTTAACCGGGACAGGGGGCTTCGAGCAGTACTTC CASSLTGTGGFEQYF
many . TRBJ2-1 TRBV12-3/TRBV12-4 TGTGCCAGCAGTCCCCTCGGACTTAGGGTGCCCAATGAGCAGTTCTTC CASSPLGLRVPNEQFF
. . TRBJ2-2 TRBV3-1 TGTGCCAGCAGCCAAGGGGGTCCTTCTACCGGGGAGCTGTTTTTT CASSQGGPSTGELFF
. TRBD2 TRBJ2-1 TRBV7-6 TGTGCCAGCAGCCCTAGCGGCACTGGAGAGCAGTTCTTC CASSPSGTGEQFF
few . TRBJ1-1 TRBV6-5 TGTGCCAGCAGTTACGAGAGCCTAGCTCAGAACACTGAAGCTTTCTTT CASSYESLAQNTEAFF
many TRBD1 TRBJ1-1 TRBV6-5 TGTGCCAGCAGTTACGCCCAGGGGGGTTATGATGAAGCTTTCTTT CASSYAQGGYDEAFF
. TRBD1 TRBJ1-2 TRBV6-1 TGTGCCAGCAGTCCAACCGGACAGGACTATGGCTACACCTTC CASSPTGQDYGYTF
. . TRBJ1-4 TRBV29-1 TGCAGCGTTGAGACAGCAACTAATGAAAAACTGTTTTTT CSVETATNEKLFF
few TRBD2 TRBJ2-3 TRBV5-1 TGCGCCAGCAGCTTGGGGTGGGTAGCGGGGAGCACAGATACGCAGTATTTT CASSLGWVAGSTDTQYF
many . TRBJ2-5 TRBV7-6 TGTGCCAGCAGCTTAGGAGGGGGAAAGACCCAGTACTTC CASSLGGGKTQYF
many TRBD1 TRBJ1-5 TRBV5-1 TGCGCCAGCAGCTTGGTGGGGGACAGGGAGAGAGGTCAGCCCCAGCATTTT CASSLVGDRERGQPQHF
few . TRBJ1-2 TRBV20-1 TGCAGTGCTATAGTGGGTAACTATGGCTACACCTTC CSAIVGNYGYTF